Each of the 16 T cell receptor beta chains below was sequenced from the same sample in a study of blood T cell repertoires in COVID-19. TCRdb's table, derived via immunoSEQ multiplex PCR, lists solely in-frame clones and lacks some. The sample carries 55,000 or so clones, 87% recorded once. Material for sequencing was peripheral blood. The receptors were gathered from a man aged 40-49 years with COVID-19, enrolled during active disease.

The chain is built from TRBV14 and TRBJ2-2; 8 positions match TRBD2. Germline V gene lookup returns CDR1 SGHDN and CDR2 FVKESK. V lost 5 bases, J lost 5 bases, and 10 bases stayed unmatched. This CDR3 has 16 residues. The DNA for the CDR3 is TGTGCCAGCAGCAATAAGCGGGAGAATCCGACCGGGGAGCTGTTTTTT. This codes for CASSNKRENPTGELFF.

The chain carries TRBV2 and TRBJ2-7; 8 bases are a match to TRBD2. Per the germline V gene, CDR1 is SNHLY and CDR2 is FYNNEI. The CDR3 length is 15 residues. With 0 bases clipped from V and 7 bases from J, the junction kept 8 bases outside the gene matches. CDR3 coding DNA: TGTGCCAGCAGTGAAGCAGGACTAGCCGGTAAGGAGCAGTACTTC. Protein product: CASSEAGLAGKEQYF.

This clone showed up just once. V and J are TRBV7-9 and TRBJ1-2; no firm D call. This CDR3 is 14 amino acids long. V was cut by 2 bases and J by 1 base, with 8 bases left in between. The germline CDR1 and CDR2 sequences are SEHNR and FQNEAQ (reference sequence). The DNA for the CDR3 is TGTGCCAGCAGCTTAATTGCGGTTAACTATGGCTACACCTTC. Amino acid sequence: CASSLIAVNYGYTF. Full variable domain (outside the CDR3, taken from reference TRBV7-9 and TRBJ1-2): DTGVSQNPRHKITKRGQNVTFRCDPISEHNRLYWYRQTLGQGPEFLTYFQNEAQLEKSRLLSDRFSAERPKGSFSTLEIQRTEQGDSAMYLCASSLIAVNYGYTFGSGTRLTVV.

This chain uses TRBV28 with TRBJ2-3, with 9 bases that match TRBD1. Germline loops: CDR1 MDHEN, CDR2 SYDVKM. Trimming cost V 7 bases and J 8 bases; bases outside gene matches: 10. The length of the CDR3 is 14 residues. CDR3 DNA: TGTGCCAGCACCCCGGGACAGGGACAGGCTACGCAGTATTTT. Translation: CASTPGQGQATQYF.

V is TRBV4-1 and J is TRBJ2-1; 9 bases agree with TRBD2. V trimming: 1 base; J trimming: 0 bases; junction bases outside the gene matches: 10. Germline V gene lookup returns CDR1 MGHRA and CDR2 YSYEKL. The CDR3 runs 19 residues. CDR3 nucleotides: TGCGCCAGCAGCCAAGGAGGGCTAGCGGGACTTAGCTCCTACAATGAGCAGTTCTTC. Its translation is CASSQGGLAGLSSYNEQFF.

V and J are TRBV30 and TRBJ1-1; D gene unclear. The CDR3 spans 17 residues. V lost 0 bases, J lost 1 base, and 18 bases lay in between. The germline V gene encodes CDR1 GTSNPN and CDR2 SVGIG (reference sequence). CDR3: CAWSVENKWFPNTEAFF. DNA of the CDR3: TGTGCCTGGAGTGTTGAAAACAAATGGTTTCCGAACACTGAAGCTTTCTTT.

CDR3 coding DNA: TGTGCCAGCAGACCTCTAGCGGGGCTCTACAATGAGCAGTTCTTC. Translation gives CASRPLAGLYNEQFF. This chain joins TRBV5-8 and TRBJ2-1; TRBD2 matches 9 bases. The CDR3 consists of 15 residues. With 5 bases clipped from V and 3 bases from J, the junction kept 6 bases outside the gene matches. Germline values: CDR1 SGHTS, CDR2 YDEGEE.

This clone is labeled medium-sized (0.01 to 0.1%). The V call is TRBV11-3, the J call TRBJ2-3; TRBD1 aligns across 7 bases. This CDR3 has 15 residues. J was trimmed by 0 bases and V by 5 bases; bases with no gene match: 5. The germline CDR1 and CDR2 sequences are SGHNT and YENEEA. The CDR3 spells CASSRDRQSTDTQYF. The CDR3 DNA reads as TGTGCCAGCAGCCGGGACAGACAAAGCACAGATACGCAGTATTTT.

This chain connects TRBV6-5 to TRBJ2-1; the D gene is possibly TRBD2 (5 bases). Germline CDR1 reads MNHEY; CDR2 reads SVGAGI. The V end was cut by 6 bases, the J end by 10 bases, with 19 bases between. The CDR3 consists of 14 residues. CDR3 sequence (DNA): TGTGCCAGCAGCGCGGACTGGGATACATGGGAGCAGTTCTTC. The encoded protein is CASSADWDTWEQFF.

This clone has only a few counts. The rearrangement links TRBV6-2 or TRBV6-3 to TRBJ1-5, with D possibly being TRBD1 (6 bases). Trimming took 6 bases from V and 2 from J, leaving 26 bases between them. CDR1 MNHEY and CDR2 SVGEGT come from the germline V gene. The length of the CDR3 is 19 residues. This CDR3 is CASSQSPLERTGRNQPQHF. As DNA, the CDR3 is TGTGCCAGCAGCCAAAGCCCCCTCGAGAGAACAGGGCGCAATCAGCCCCAGCATTTT.

The rearrangement uses TRBV14 and TRBJ1-2; D gene ambiguous. The V gene's germline CDR1 is SGHDN and CDR2 FVKESK. Trimming took off 1 base at V and 5 bases at J, with 14 bases between the two ends. The CDR3 spans 15 residues. The CDR3 here is CASSQGTGSVYGYTF. CDR3 coding DNA: TGTGCCAGCAGCCAAGGGACGGGGTCCGTTTATGGCTACACCTTC.

This clone turned up a few times. J is TRBJ1-6 and V is TRBV28; tentatively, D is TRBD1 (5 bases). The CDR3 is made up of 15 amino acids. CDR1 MDHEN and CDR2 SYDVKM come from the germline V gene. V was cut by 8 bases and J by 0 bases, with 11 bases left in between. CDR3 coding DNA: TGTGCCAGCTGGGACTCCAGCTCCTATAATTCACCCCTCCACTTT. Translation gives CASWDSSSYNSPLHF.

The chain carries TRBV5-1 and TRBJ1-1; 7 nucleotides line up with TRBD1. This CDR3 is built from 14 residues. V lost 7 bases, J lost 0 bases, and 6 bases stayed unmatched. Germline lookup yields CDR1 SGHRS and CDR2 YFSETQ. CDR3 in amino acids: CASATGVLNTEAFF. The CDR3 DNA reads TGCGCCAGCGCCACAGGGGTCCTGAACACTGAAGCTTTCTTT.

The V gene is TRBV12-3 or TRBV12-4, the J gene TRBJ2-7; TRBD1 is a possible D gene (6 bases). The CDR3 has 13 residues. The V and J ends lost 2 bases and 6 bases respectively, with 11 bases between them. Here the CDR3 reads CASSLIRGGEQYF. The CDR3 bases are TGTGCCAGCAGTTTAATCAGGGGCGGCGAGCAGTACTTC.

The rearrangement links TRBV12-3 or TRBV12-4 to TRBJ2-1, with 7 bases aligning to TRBD1. CDR3 length equals 11 residues. Germline trimming cut 3 bases from V and 10 bases from J; bases unmatched to any gene: 0. The CDR3 reads CASSLTGEQFF. The DNA of the CDR3 is TGTGCCAGCAGTTTGACAGGGGAGCAGTTCTTC.

V is TRBV24-1 and J is TRBJ1-5, with unresolved D. With 3 bases removed from V and 0 bases from J, the gap between germline ends came to 5 bases. Germline assignment: CDR1 KGHDR and CDR2 SFDVKD. The CDR3 is 14 amino acids. CDR3 sequence reads: CATSDPSSNQPQHF. The CDR3 region has the DNA TGTGCCACCAGTGATCCCTCTAGCAATCAGCCCCAGCATTTT.